A selection of T cell receptor beta chains follows, all from one sample in a study of blood T cell repertoires in COVID-19. Profiling relied on immunoSEQ multiplex PCR, and the TCRdb table lists in-frame clones only, not all of them. The table records 140,000 to 150,000 clones, roughly 79% of them present only once. Material: peripheral blood. The source is a human donor in a cohort sampled during active COVID-19. CDR3s include the opening cysteine and the closing phenylalanine or tryptophan. D genes are given only for firm matches. Size is omitted from some rows. Given values are once, few, many or a class for expanded clones.

>NA|TRBD2|TRBJ2-1|TRBV4-2
CASSPGTSGGNEQFF
TGTGCCAGCAGCCCCGGGACTAGCGGGGGGAATGAGCAGTTCTTC
>NA|TRBD2|TRBJ2-1|TRBV19
CASSTLPGLAGYNEQFF
TGTGCCAGTAGTACGCTACCGGGACTAGCGGGGTACAATGAGCAGTTCTTC
>once|TRBD2|TRBJ2-2|TRBV18
CASSLEQREVSGELFF
TGTGCCAGCTCACTAGAGCAGCGGGAGGTCTCCGGGGAGCTGTTTTTT
>NA|TRBD2|TRBJ2-7|TRBV5-4
CASSHMQLAGGEQYF
TGTGCCAGCAGCCATATGCAATTAGCGGGAGGCGAGCAGTACTTC
>few|TRBD1|TRBJ1-5|TRBV5-6
CASSSTHGQGRSQPQHF
TGTGCCAGCAGCTCAACCCACGGACAGGGTAGGAGCCAGCCCCAGCATTTT
>once|TRBD2|TRBJ2-1|TRBV3-1/TRBV3-2
CASSQAPQGAGVDNEQFF
TGTGCCAGCAGCCAAGCCCCCCAGGGAGCGGGAGTCGACAATGAGCAGTTCTTC
>NA|NA|TRBJ1-1|TRBV2
CASSPIGGDQNTEAFF
TGTGCCAGCAGTCCTATAGGTGGAGACCAGAACACTGAAGCTTTCTTT
>NA|TRBD2|TRBJ2-5|TRBV5-4
CASSYPGLEAETQYF
TGTGCCAGCAGTTATCCGGGACTAGAGGCGGAGACCCAGTACTTC
>NA|NA|TRBJ2-1|TRBV4-1
CASSQAGSATYNEQFF
TGCGCCAGCAGCCAAGCTGGCAGTGCCACCTACAATGAGCAGTTCTTC
>once|TRBD2|TRBJ2-2|TRBV7-8
CASSLVGSGRASRLRIAGELFF
TGTGCCAGCAGCTTAGTTGGTAGCGGGAGGGCCTCACGCTTACGAATTGCCGGGGAGCTGTTTTTT
>NA|TRBD2|TRBJ2-1|TRBV7-6
CASSPPTSGSHNEQFF
TGTGCCAGCAGCCCACCGACTAGCGGGAGCCACAATGAGCAGTTCTTC
>NA|TRBD2|TRBJ2-5|TRBV18
CASSPKESGTSGRQVRETQYF
TGTGCCAGCTCACCAAAGGAGTCGGGGACTAGCGGGAGACAGGTCAGAGAGACCCAGTACTTC
>NA|NA|TRBJ2-5|TRBV4-3
CASSPRGQSYQETQYF
TGCGCCAGCAGCCCTAGAGGACAGTCGTACCAAGAGACCCAGTACTTC
>once|NA|TRBJ2-1|TRBV6-1
CASSGTFWTYLYNEQFF
TGTGCCAGCAGTGGAACCTTCTGGACATATCTCTACAATGAGCAGTTCTTC
>NA|NA|TRBJ1-1|TRBV12-1
CASSCKELTEAFF
TGTGCCAGCAGCTGCAAAGAACTCACTGAAGCTTTCTTT
>NA|NA|TRBJ2-6|TRBV9
CASSDIPGVLTF
TGTGCCAGCAGCGATATCCCCGGTGTCCTGACTTTC
>NA|NA|TRBJ2-3|TRBV5-1
CASSLPETDTQYF
TGCGCCAGCAGCTTGCCGGAGACAGATACGCAGTATTTT
>few|TRBD1|TRBJ1-1|TRBV19
CASSIPGQGRGNTEAFF
TGTGCCAGTAGTATCCCCGGACAGGGAAGGGGGAACACTGAAGCTTTCTTT
>NA|NA|TRBJ2-2|TRBV7-6
CASSLTRSSGELFF
TGTGCCAGCAGCTTGACTAGGAGTTCCGGGGAGCTGTTTTTT
>NA|NA|TRBJ2-1|TRBV11-2
CASSLGPPPNNEQFF
TGTGCCAGCAGCTTGGGGCCCCCGCCGAACAATGAGCAGTTCTTC
>NA|NA|TRBJ2-7|TRBV27
CASSSLIAEVPFEQYF
TGTGCCAGCAGCTCACTAATAGCGGAGGTCCCCTTCGAGCAGTACTTC
>few|TRBD1|TRBJ1-1|TRBV6-1
CASSETGAAAFGAFF
TGTGCCAGCAGTGAAACAGGGGCCGCAGCTTTTGGGGCTTTCTTT
>NA|NA|TRBJ1-3|TRBV5-5
CASSLGRTNGNTIYF
TGTGCCAGCAGCTTGGGTCGGACAAATGGAAACACCATATATTTT
>NA|NA|TRBJ2-7|TRBV5-1
CASSLVPGNTYEQYF
TGCGCCAGCAGCTTGGTGCCGGGGAATACCTACGAGCAGTACTTC
>NA|NA|TRBJ2-7|TRBV24-1
CATSGDTYEQYF
TGTGCCACCAGTGGCGACACCTACGAGCAGTACTTC
>NA|NA|TRBJ1-2|TRBV12-3/TRBV12-4
CASTPGGDYGYTF
TGTGCCAGCACCCCGGGGGGGGACTATGGCTACACCTTC
>NA|TRBD1|TRBJ1-2|TRBV7-3
CASSSRQGYGYTF
TGTGCCAGCAGCTCGCGACAGGGCTATGGCTACACCTTC
>once|TRBD1|TRBJ2-7|TRBV6-2/TRBV6-3
CASSLDRVGSYEQYF
TGTGCCAGCAGCCTGGACAGGGTGGGATCCTACGAGCAGTACTTC
>NA|NA|TRBJ2-1|TRBV27
CASRPWTEHSYNEQFF
TGTGCCAGCAGACCTTGGACAGAACACTCCTACAATGAGCAGTTCTTC
>NA|NA|TRBJ2-1|TRBV14
CASSPFRGSNEQFF
TGTGCCAGCAGCCCGTTCCGAGGTAGTAATGAGCAGTTCTTC
>NA|TRBD2|TRBJ2-1|TRBV6-6
CASRRTTSGRANEQFF
TGTGCCAGCAGGAGGACCACTAGCGGGAGGGCCAATGAGCAGTTCTTC
>NA|TRBD2|TRBJ2-1|TRBV28
CASSFLRGGTSGSKGYNEQFF
TGTGCCAGCAGTTTCCTCCGCGGGGGGACTAGCGGGAGTAAAGGTTACAATGAGCAGTTCTTC
>NA|NA|TRBJ2-7|TRBV29-1
CSVLTSQEQYF
TGCAGCGTTCTGACTAGTCAAGAGCAGTACTTC
>NA|TRBD2|TRBJ2-7|TRBV25-1
CASMAGGAYEQYF
TGTGCCAGCATGGCGGGAGGCGCCTACGAGCAGTACTTC
>NA|TRBD2|TRBJ2-7|TRBV11-2
CASSLAGLGIFEQYF
TGTGCCAGCAGCTTAGCGGGACTAGGGATTTTCGAGCAGTACTTC